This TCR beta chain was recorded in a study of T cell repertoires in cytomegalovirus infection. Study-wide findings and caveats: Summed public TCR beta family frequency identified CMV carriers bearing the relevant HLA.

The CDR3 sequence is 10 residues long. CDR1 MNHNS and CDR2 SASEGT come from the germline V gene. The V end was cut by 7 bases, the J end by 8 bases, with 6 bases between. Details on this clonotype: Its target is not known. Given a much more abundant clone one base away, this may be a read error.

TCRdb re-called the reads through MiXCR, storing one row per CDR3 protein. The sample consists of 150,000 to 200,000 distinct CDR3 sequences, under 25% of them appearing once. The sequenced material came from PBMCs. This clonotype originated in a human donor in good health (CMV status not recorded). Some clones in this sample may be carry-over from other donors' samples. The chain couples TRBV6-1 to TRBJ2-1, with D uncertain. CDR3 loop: CASISYEQFF. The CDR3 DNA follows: TGTGCCAGCATTTCCTATGAGCAGTTCTTC.